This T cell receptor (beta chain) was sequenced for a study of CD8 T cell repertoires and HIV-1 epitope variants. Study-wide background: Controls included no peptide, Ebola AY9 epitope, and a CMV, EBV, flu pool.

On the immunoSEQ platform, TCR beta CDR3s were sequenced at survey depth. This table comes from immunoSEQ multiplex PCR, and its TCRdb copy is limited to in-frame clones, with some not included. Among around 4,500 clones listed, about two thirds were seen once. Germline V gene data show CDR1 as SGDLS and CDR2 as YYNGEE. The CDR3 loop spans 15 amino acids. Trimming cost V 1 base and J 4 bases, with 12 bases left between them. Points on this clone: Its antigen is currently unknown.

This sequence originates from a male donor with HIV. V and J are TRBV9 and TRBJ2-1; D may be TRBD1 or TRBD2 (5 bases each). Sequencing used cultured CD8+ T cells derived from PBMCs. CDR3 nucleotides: TGTGCCAGCAGCGTACGCAGGGACCCGTACAATGAGCAGTTCTTC. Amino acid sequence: CASSVRRDPYNEQFF.